This TCR beta chain derives from a study of CD8 T cells in ankylosing spondylitis. This clonotype was observed at least ten times. The CDR3 has 12 amino acids. The V end lost 7 bases, the J end lost 8 bases, and 14 bases lay between the germline ends. CDR1 and CDR2 (germline): SGHRS, YFSETQ. TCRdb re-called the 5' RACE reads with MiXCR, one entry per CDR3 protein. The sample includes about 240,000 distinct CDR3 sequences, approximately 8.4% of them seen just once. The V call is TRBV5-1, the J call TRBJ2-3; maybe TRBD2 (5 bases). This clonotype was obtained from a female donor with ankylosing spondylitis or in good health (not recorded which). The source material was blood, either unsorted or a sorted T cell fraction (not recorded which). The CDR3 sequence: CASAKDGGTQYF. CDR3 nucleotide sequence: TGCGCCAGCGCTAAAGACGGAGGTACGCAGTATTTT. The full variable domain, with the rest looked up from reference TRBV5-1 and TRBJ2-3, is KAGVTQTPRYLIKTRGQQVTLSCSPISGHRSVSWYQQTPGQGLQFLFEYFSETQRNKGNFPGRFSGRQFSNSRSEMNVSTLELGDSALYLCASAKDGGTQYFGPGTRLTVL.